Presented here are 3 T cell receptor beta chains from one specimen sequenced in a study of shared clonotypes between healthy human individuals. Terminally differentiated effector memory CD45RA+ cells were excluded from the naive CD8 cells, which were CD45RO-negative and positively selected for CCR7. Method: immunoSEQ multiplex PCR; TCRdb's copy keeps in-frame clones and lacks some. The sample contains fewer than 800,000 clones, about 91% of which appear only once. What was sequenced was naive CD8+ T cells sorted from blood. The origin of the receptors is a young man in good health.

J is TRBJ2-3 and V is TRBV7-9; the match to TRBD2 covers 16 bases. The germline V gene encodes CDR1 SEHNR and CDR2 FQNEAQ (reference sequence). The length of the CDR3 is 17 residues. Trimming cost V 7 bases and J 4 bases; bases outside gene matches: 8. The CDR3 region has the DNA TGTGCCAGCATCGGGACTAGCGGGAGGGCCGTATCAGATACGCAGTATTTT. This codes for CASIGTSGRAVSDTQYF.

The rearrangement links TRBV28 to TRBJ2-5, with D perhaps TRBD1 (6 bases). V gave up 4 bases and J gave up 1 base, with 16 bases separating them. Germline V gene lookup returns CDR1 MDHEN and CDR2 SYDVKM. There are 16 residues in the CDR3. Written as DNA, the CDR3 is TGTGCCAGCAGTTCTCAGGGGTGGGGTGCCCAAGAGACCCAGTACTTC. The encoded protein is CASSSQGWGAQETQYF.

CDR3 residues: CASSESTWFTSGGYEETQYF. As DNA, the CDR3 is TGCGCCAGCAGTGAGTCGACGTGGTTTACTAGCGGAGGATATGAAGAGACCCAGTACTTC. V gene TRBV10-2 combines with J gene TRBJ2-5, with TRBD2 matching 8 bases. Trimming removed 0 bases from V and 3 bases from J; junction bases left unmatched: 18. The CDR3 length is 20 residues. Germline V lookup: CDR1 WSHSY, CDR2 SAAADI.